Detailed here is one T cell receptor beta chain. Antigen unknown. A read error is likely here: a far larger clone is one base away. This sample was included in a study of regulatory T cells in long-lasting Graves disease. Time point reported: newly diagnosed GD, antithyroid drugs for less than 3 months. RNA from PBMCs was the source of the TCR library. According to the study, TCR beta libraries were built with iRepertoire HTBI primers and CDR3-region Arm-PCR. TCRdb re-analysed the multiplex PCR reads in MiXCR, keeping a single row per CDR3 protein. Counted here are about 430,000 distinct CDR3 sequences, approximately 16% occurring once; the ten biggest clones make up about 7.8%. General study results and limits: TRBV28, TRBJ1-2 and TRBJ2-5 were segments that persistent disease favored.

From germline, CDR1 is SNHLY and CDR2 FYNNEI. This CDR3 region has 14 residues. These data were likewise used in another study, on T cells in Graves' hyperthyroidism and ophthalmopathy. That source adds: Ophthalmopathy and stable hyperthyroidism were told apart by a 13 V-J model.

This specimen was peripheral blood mononuclear cells (PBMCs), taken at new diagnosis, from a patient treated with antithyroid drugs. This TCR was recovered from a woman between 40 and 50 years old with Graves disease. The chain employs TRBV2 and TRBJ2-4; TRBD1 matches at 11 bases. TRBJ1-2 matches the DNA end more closely, so the J call is doubtful. The CDR3 is CASGTAGTGGVYTF. In DNA form, the CDR3 reads TGTGCCAGCGGGACGGCCGGGACAGGGGGTGTCTACACCTTC.